The rows below give T cell receptor beta chains drawn from one sample of a study of blood T cells in healthy people across ages. MiXCR was run by TCRdb on the 5' RACE reads, yielding one entry per CDR3 protein. The table includes 750,000 to 1,000,000 distinct CDR3 sequences, just under 30% detected once. The sample was also reused in another study, on T cells of mothers and their children.

The sequencing sample was made of blood. Receptors originate from a woman aged 40 to 50 in good health. CDR3s include the opening cysteine and the closing phenylalanine or tryptophan. Each record gives: clone size, D gene, J gene, V gene, CDR3 protein, CDR3 DNA. The D gene is left open where the match is weak. Only part of the rows carry a size: once, few, many, or a class if the clone is expanded.

many,TRBD1,TRBJ2-7,TRBV7-9,CASSPDRVPYEQYF,TGTGCCAGCAGCCCGGACAGGGTCCCCTACGAGCAGTACTTC
.,TRBD2,TRBJ2-1,TRBV7-6,CANSLVLAGGNEQFF,TGTGCCAACAGCTTAGTTCTAGCGGGGGGGAATGAGCAGTTCTTC
few,TRBD2,TRBJ2-1,TRBV20-1,CSARLAGGRRGEQFF,TGCAGTGCGAGACTAGCGGGGGGGCGGCGGGGTGAGCAGTTCTTC
few,.,TRBJ1-6,TRBV2,CASTSDGNSPLHF,TGTGCCAGCACGTCGGACGGTAATTCACCCCTCCACTTT
.,TRBD2,TRBJ2-1,TRBV28,CASSITSGGRNEQFF,TGTGCCAGCAGCATTACTAGCGGGGGGCGCAATGAGCAGTTCTTC
many,.,TRBJ2-5,TRBV5-1,CASSLEEGAREQYF,TGCGCCAGCAGCTTGGAGGAGGGGGCGAGGGAGCAGTACTTC
.,TRBD1,TRBJ1-6,TRBV7-2,CASSRTGKNSPLHF,TGTGCCAGCAGCCGGACAGGGAAGAATTCACCCCTCCACTTT
once,.,TRBJ1-2,TRBV7-8,CASSLGLELYGYTF,TGTGCCAGCAGCTTAGGACTGGAACTATATGGCTACACCTTC
.,.,TRBJ1-1,TRBV7-9,CASSFPEMAFF,TGTGCCAGCAGCTTTCCCGAAATGGCTTTCTTT
many,.,TRBJ1-2,TRBV14,CASSQQGFGYTF,TGTGCCAGCAGCCAACAGGGGTTTGGCTACACCTTC
many,.,TRBJ2-5,TRBV10-2,CASYPGGQETQYF,TGCGCCAGTTACCCAGGGGGGCAAGAGACCCAGTACTTC
.,TRBD1,TRBJ1-2,TRBV27,CASSQGGPANYGYTF,TGTGCCAGCAGTCAGGGGGGGCCAGCTAACTATGGCTACACCTTC
few,TRBD1,TRBJ1-2,TRBV5-1,CASREDRGGYTF,TGCGCCAGCAGAGAAGACAGGGGTGGCTACACCTTC
.,.,TRBJ1-1,TRBV28,CASSSRGRGPTEAFF,TGTGCCAGCAGTTCTCGAGGGCGCGGGCCCACTGAAGCTTTCTTT
.,.,TRBJ2-3,TRBV7-9,CASSFPSGLTDTQYF,TGTGCCAGCAGCTTTCCGAGCGGACTCACAGATACGCAGTATTTT
.,.,TRBJ2-5,TRBV5-4,CASSIAEGQETQYF,TGTGCCAGCAGTATAGCGGAGGGCCAAGAGACCCAGTACTTC